The 6 T cell receptor beta chains given below trace back to one sample, sequenced in a study of blood T cell repertoires in COVID-19 (dated by TCRdb to 2020 to 2022). Library method: the immunoSEQ multiplex PCR assay. TCRdb carries this immuneACCESS record with in-frame sequences only. Its versions omit some clonotypes, under half of them owing to an unresolved V gene in the studies checked, with the rest unexplained. Counted in this sample were roughly 200,000 clones; 87% of them appeared once. Of the sample, about an eighth falls within the top ten clones. Material: peripheral blood. All receptors come from a woman under 30 who had recovered from COVID-19.

J is TRBJ1-6 and V is TRBV25-1; tentative D call: TRBD1 (5 bases). V was cut by 5 bases and J by 7 bases, with 15 bases left in between. The germline V gene has CDR1 MGHDK and CDR2 SYGVNS. The length of the CDR3 is 15 residues. The CDR3 nucleotides read TGTGCCAGCAGTTGGGGGTCGGAGGGCAATTCACCCCTCCACTTT. Translated, it gives CASSWGSEGNSPLHF.

The V gene is TRBV18, the J gene TRBJ2-7; TRBD1 aligns across 7 bases. This CDR3 has 15 amino acids. Germline loops: CDR1 KGHSH, CDR2 LQKENI. V lost 5 bases, J lost 4 bases, and 11 bases stayed unmatched. The CDR3 sequence is CASSVGTARRYEQYF. The CDR3 DNA follows: TGTGCCAGCTCAGTCGGGACAGCCCGGAGGTACGAGCAGTACTTC.

CDR3 sequence reads: CASNIIPTSGRGGTQYF. CDR3 nucleotides: TGCGCCAGCAACATCATACCGACCAGCGGGAGGGGCGGGACCCAGTACTTC. The chain has TRBV5-1 and TRBJ2-5, with TRBD2 matching over 10 bases. V shed 6 bases and J 7 bases; nucleotides not matched to a gene: 18. This CDR3 is 17 amino acids long. CDR1 is SGHRS and CDR2 is YFSETQ in the germline V gene.

The V and J genes are TRBV9 and TRBJ2-7; TRBD1 aligns across 8 bases. Germline CDR1 reads SGDLS; CDR2 reads YYNGEE. V lost 3 bases, J lost 3 bases, and 5 bases stayed unmatched. The CDR3 spans 14 residues. This chain's CDR3 is CASSGGDRIYEQYF. The CDR3 nucleotides are TGTGCCAGCAGCGGAGGGGACAGGATCTACGAGCAGTACTTC.

The chain combines TRBV5-1 with TRBJ1-2; 11 bases are shared with TRBD1. The CDR3 consists of 16 residues. The germline CDR1 and CDR2 sequences are SGHRS and YFSETQ. With V trimmed by 4 bases and J by 8 bases, 13 bases remained unmatched. The CDR3 loop is CASSLGTGGGVDGYTF. The CDR3 nucleotides are TGCGCCAGCAGCCTTGGGACAGGGGGAGGTGTGGACGGCTACACCTTC.

The chain has TRBV28 and TRBJ2-1, with TRBD2 identical over 8 bases. V lost 7 bases and J lost 2; bases outside the gene matches: 7. Germline CDR1 reads MDHEN; CDR2 reads SYDVKM. The CDR3 length is 15 residues. This CDR3 is CASKILAATYNEQFF. DNA for the CDR3: TGTGCCAGCAAGATACTAGCGGCAACCTACAATGAGCAGTTCTTC.